Sequencing of this T cell receptor beta chain was carried out in a study of T-cell memory formation after mild COVID-19. On the study more broadly: TCR clusters were mostly donor specific.

5'RACE with constant-segment primers built TCRalpha and TCRbeta cDNA libraries with UMIs. TCRdb re-analysed the 5' RACE reads in MiXCR, keeping a single row per CDR3 protein. The sample has about 33,000 distinct CDR3 sequences, 21% seen once. This clonotype was picked up many times. Its target is unknown. General observations from the study: Memory cells collected pre-infection included some clones that later responded, suggesting cross-reactive memory joined. Clones which contracted sat mainly in CM and EM if CD4+, and in EMRA if CD8+.

The CDR3 sequence is 15 residues long. Trimming removed 5 bases from V and 4 bases from J; junction bases left unmatched: 6. Germline lookup yields CDR1 SEHNR and CDR2 FQNEAQ (reference sequence). This clonotype was obtained from an adult who had mild COVID-19 (a few samples of this study predate the infection). Cell type and time point are not known. Sequencing used PBMCs or a T cell subset sorted from them (not recorded which). This chain connects TRBV7-9 to TRBJ2-3; 10 nucleotides agree with TRBD2. The CDR3 bases are TGTGCCAGCAGCCACGGGACTAGCGAACCAGATACGCAGTATTTT. Its translation is CASSHGTSEPDTQYF.